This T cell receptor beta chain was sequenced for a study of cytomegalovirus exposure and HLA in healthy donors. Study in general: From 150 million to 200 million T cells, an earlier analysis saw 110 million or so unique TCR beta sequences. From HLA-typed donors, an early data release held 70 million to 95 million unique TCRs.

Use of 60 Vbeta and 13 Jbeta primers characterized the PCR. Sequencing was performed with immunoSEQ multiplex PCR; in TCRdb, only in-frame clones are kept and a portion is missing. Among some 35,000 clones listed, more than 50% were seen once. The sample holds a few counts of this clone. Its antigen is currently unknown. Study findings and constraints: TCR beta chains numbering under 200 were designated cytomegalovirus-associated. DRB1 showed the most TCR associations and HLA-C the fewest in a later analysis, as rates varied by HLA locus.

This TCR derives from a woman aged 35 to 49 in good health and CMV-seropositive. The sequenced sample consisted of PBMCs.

The CDR3 here is CASSRGNEQFF. In DNA, the CDR3 is TGTGCCAGCAGTCGGGGGAATGAGCAGTTCTTC. The chain is built from TRBV6-6 and TRBJ2-1; maybe TRBD2 (6 bases). CDR1 is MNHNY, CDR2 SVGAGI, per germline (reference sequence). Trimming cost V 5 bases and J 7 bases, with 6 bases left between them. The CDR3 spans 11 residues.